The clone carrying this T cell receptor (beta chain) appeared once. The antigen is unknown. These data originate in a study of T cell responses to AZD1222 COVID-19 vaccine. Study-wide results and caveats: Just 5 to 7 AZD1222 recipients were seropositive at baseline. Spike-specific TCR breadth and depth went up after people got two AZD1222 doses. It should be noted that donors were predominantly white British and more often female, and clonal diversity was possibly underestimated.

There are 15 residues in the CDR3. Germline loops: CDR1 MDHEN, CDR2 SYDVKM. V dropped 8 bases and J dropped 2 bases, with 18 bases sitting between them. Method: immunoSEQ multiplex PCR; TCRdb's copy keeps in-frame clones and lacks some. The table lists 150,000 or so clones, about nine tenths of them singletons. V is TRBV28 and J is TRBJ1-2; a possible D gene is TRBD1 (6 bases). Material: peripheral blood, obtained 28 days after the second dose of the MenACWY control vaccine. The sequence derives from an adult who received the MenACWY meningococcal vaccine as a control. CDR3 in DNA: TGTGCCAGCTCCGATGGGGGGCCCGGCAACTATGGCTACACCTTC. Translating it yields CASSDGGPGNYGYTF.